A single sample is the source of the 15 T cell receptor beta chains below, sequenced in a study of blood T cell repertoires in COVID-19. The repertoire was sequenced with immunoSEQ multiplex PCR; TCRdb's copy has only in-frame clones and lacks some. The sample contains about 120,000 clones, roughly 87% of which appear only once. The sample was peripheral blood. The receptors stem from a man older than 75 with acute or convalescent COVID-19.

This clone was observed a single time. The rearrangement uses TRBV5-1 and TRBJ1-1, with TRBD1 matching 7 bases. Unmatched junction bases numbered 8, after V lost 6 bases and J lost 3 bases. The CDR3 extends over 14 amino acids. Germline CDR1 and CDR2: SGHRS and YFSETQ. CDR3 protein: CASTYAGQDTEAFF. The DNA for the CDR3 is TGCGCCAGCACCTACGCCGGACAGGACACTGAAGCTTTCTTT.

CDR3 DNA sequence: TGTGCCAGCAGCGTACATCAGGGCGGCACTGAAGCTTTCTTT. The encoded protein is CASSVHQGGTEAFF. This rearrangement joins TRBV9 to TRBJ1-1, with D possibly being TRBD1 (5 bases). V lost 1 base to trimming and J lost 4 bases, with 11 bases between them. Germline V gives CDR1 SGDLS, CDR2 YYNGEE. CDR3 length: 14 residues.

V and J are TRBV7-9 and TRBJ2-7, with a possible D match to TRBD2 (6 bases). CDR3 length equals 14 residues. V was cut by 5 bases and J by 3 bases, with 14 bases left in between. Germline CDR1 reads SEHNR; CDR2 reads FQNEAQ (reference sequence). CDR3 protein: CASSISGGLYEQYF. CDR3 nucleotides: TGTGCCAGCAGCATTAGCGGAGGCCTCTACGAGCAGTACTTC.

The genes are TRBV6-5 and TRBJ2-7, with a possible D match to TRBD2 (5 bases). Germline values: CDR1 MNHEY, CDR2 SVGAGI. Deletions cut 0 bases from V and 0 bases from J, with 9 bases between. The CDR3 contains 15 residues. The CDR3 loop is CASSYSRGSSYEQYF. Here the CDR3 DNA reads TGTGCCAGCAGTTACTCTCGGGGAAGCTCCTACGAGCAGTACTTC.

This clone has more than one count but fewer than ten. The chain has TRBV6-6 and TRBJ1-4, with D possibly matching TRBD1 (5 bases). The V and J ends lost 7 bases and 8 bases respectively, with 14 bases between them. The CDR3 contains 13 residues. The germline V gene has CDR1 MNHNY and CDR2 SVGAGI (reference sequence). CDR3 loop: CASNPGTAEKLFF. The CDR3 DNA follows: TGTGCCAGCAATCCCGGGACTGCCGAAAAACTGTTTTTT.

This clone was seen more than once but under ten times. The chain is built from TRBV24-1 and TRBJ2-3, with 7 bases that match TRBD1. Germline trimming cut 5 bases from V and 5 bases from J; bases unmatched to any gene: 6. The CDR3 loop spans 14 amino acids. Germline V gives CDR1 KGHDR, CDR2 SFDVKD. CDR3 in DNA: TGTGCCACCAGTGCCCCTACAGGGGAAGATACGCAGTATTTT. Amino acids: CATSAPTGEDTQYF.

V is TRBV19 and J is TRBJ1-1; weak D call: TRBD1 (5 bases). This CDR3 comprises 13 residues. The germline V gene has CDR1 LNHDA and CDR2 SQIVND (reference sequence). Trimming pared 7 bases from V and 1 base from J, leaving 10 bases between. CDR3 DNA sequence: TGTGCCAGTAAGCCCAGGGAGAACACTGAAGCTTTCTTT. As protein: CASKPRENTEAFF.

The CDR3: CASKGSLAQYF. CDR3 nucleotides: TGTGCCAGCAAAGGGAGTCTGGCCCAGTACTTC. V and J are TRBV12-3 or TRBV12-4 and TRBJ2-5, with a possible D match to TRBD2 (5 bases). V dropped 7 bases and J dropped 9 bases, with 12 bases sitting between them. This CDR3 is 11 amino acids long.

The genes are TRBV19 and TRBJ2-3; TRBD2 aligns across 15 bases. V lost 4 bases and J lost 3; bases outside the gene matches: 5. The CDR3 has 17 residues. In germline, CDR1 is LNHDA, CDR2 SQIVND (reference sequence). Written as DNA, the CDR3 is TGTGCCAGTAGTACGAGGACTAGCGGGAGGGGGACAGATACGCAGTATTTT. Its protein is CASSTRTSGRGTDTQYF.

This clone was detected only once. V and J are TRBV7-6 and TRBJ1-6; 12 positions agree with TRBD1. The germline gives CDR1 SGHVS, CDR2 FNYEAQ. The CDR3 consists of 19 residues. The V and J ends lost 3 bases and 1 base, in that order; junction bases with no gene match: 7. In nucleotides, the CDR3 is TGTGCCAGCAGCTTGGGGACAGGGGGCGACTTGTCCTATAATTCACCCCTCCACTTT. Protein: CASSLGTGGDLSYNSPLHF.

The table lists this clone with a count of one. The V gene is TRBV30, the J gene TRBJ1-1; maybe TRBD1 (5 bases). This CDR3 has 14 amino acids. Germline CDR1 GTSNPN, CDR2 SVGIG (reference sequence). The V end lost 2 bases, the J end lost 4 bases, and 14 bases lay between the germline ends. The chain's CDR3 is CAWSLGGGVTEAFF. CDR3 DNA: TGTGCCTGGAGTCTCGGGGGAGGGGTCACTGAAGCTTTCTTT.

J is TRBJ2-1 and V is TRBV9; D gene ambiguous. V gave up 0 bases and J gave up 2 bases, with 18 bases separating them. The V gene's germline CDR1 is SGDLS and CDR2 YYNGEE. CDR3 length: 18 residues. Here the CDR3 DNA reads TGTGCCAGCAGCGTAGCTGAGCTACTGGCGGAACCCTACAATGAGCAGTTCTTC. It is translated as CASSVAELLAEPYNEQFF.

The rearrangement uses TRBV5-1 and TRBJ1-2; D is possibly TRBD1 (6 bases). The CDR3 extends over 15 amino acids. Trimming left V 4 bases short and J 4 bases short, with 17 bases between. The germline V gene has CDR1 SGHRS and CDR2 YFSETQ. CDR3 bases: TGCGCCAGCAGCCTCTTACAGGGTGGTGGCTATGGCTACACCTTC. It yields the protein CASSLLQGGGYGYTF.

The chain has TRBV7-2 and TRBJ1-5; D is unclear. V lost 5 bases and J lost 0, with 20 bases in between. The CDR3 runs to 18 residues. Per germline, CDR1 SGHTA and CDR2 FQGNSA. The CDR3 here is CASSGWAGGSYSNQPQHF. DNA for the CDR3: TGTGCCAGCAGCGGTTGGGCAGGAGGCAGTTATAGCAATCAGCCCCAGCATTTT.

The chain recombines TRBV7-9 with TRBJ1-2, with a weak D call TRBD1 (6 bases). V was clipped by 5 bases and J by 1 base, with 11 bases between them. The CDR3 runs 14 residues. Germline V lookup: CDR1 SEHNR, CDR2 FQNEAQ (reference sequence). The CDR3 region is CASSRGAFNYGYTF. CDR3 bases: TGTGCCAGCAGCCGGGGGGCCTTTAACTATGGCTACACCTTC.